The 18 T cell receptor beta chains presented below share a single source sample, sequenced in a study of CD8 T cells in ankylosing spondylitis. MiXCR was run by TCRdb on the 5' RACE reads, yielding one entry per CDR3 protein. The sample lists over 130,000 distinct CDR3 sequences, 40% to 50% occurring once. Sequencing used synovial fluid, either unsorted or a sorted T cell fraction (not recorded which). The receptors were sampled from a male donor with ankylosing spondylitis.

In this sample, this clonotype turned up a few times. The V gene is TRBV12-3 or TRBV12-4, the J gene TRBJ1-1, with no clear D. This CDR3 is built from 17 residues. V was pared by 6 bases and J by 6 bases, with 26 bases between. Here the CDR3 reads CASSLTPWEDLRPEAFF. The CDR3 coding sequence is TGTGCCAGCAGCCTAACCCCCTGGGAGGACTTAAGACCTGAAGCTTTCTTT.

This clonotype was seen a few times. CDR3 nucleotides: TGTGCCAGCAGCTTAGTCCGGCAGGATACGCAGTATTTT. The encoded protein is CASSLVRQDTQYF. This chain joins TRBV7-9 and TRBJ2-3; the D is unclear. Trimming left V 1 base short and J 6 bases short, with 8 bases between. The germline V gene has CDR1 SEHNR and CDR2 FQNEAQ (reference sequence). This CDR3 has 13 residues.

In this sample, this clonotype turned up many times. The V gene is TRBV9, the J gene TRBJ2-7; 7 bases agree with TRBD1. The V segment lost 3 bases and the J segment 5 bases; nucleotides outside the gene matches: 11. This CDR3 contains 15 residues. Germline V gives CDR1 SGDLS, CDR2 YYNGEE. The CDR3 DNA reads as TGTGCCAGCAGCGCCGGTACAGGGGATAGCGACGAGCAGTACTTC. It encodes CASSAGTGDSDEQYF.

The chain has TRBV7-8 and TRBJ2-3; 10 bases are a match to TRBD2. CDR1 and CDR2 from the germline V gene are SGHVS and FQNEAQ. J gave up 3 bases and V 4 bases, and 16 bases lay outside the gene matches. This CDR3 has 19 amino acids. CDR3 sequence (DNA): TGTGCCAGCAGCTGGTCATTAGCGGGGGGCGAGAGGAGGACAGATACGCAGTATTTT. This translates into CASSWSLAGGERRTDTQYF.

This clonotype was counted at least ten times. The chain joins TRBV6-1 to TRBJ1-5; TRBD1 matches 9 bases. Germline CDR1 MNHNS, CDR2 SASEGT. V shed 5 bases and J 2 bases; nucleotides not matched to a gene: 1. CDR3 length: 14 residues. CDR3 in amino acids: CASSRQGGNQPQHF. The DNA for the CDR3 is TGTGCCAGCAGTCGACAGGGGGGCAATCAGCCCCAGCATTTT.

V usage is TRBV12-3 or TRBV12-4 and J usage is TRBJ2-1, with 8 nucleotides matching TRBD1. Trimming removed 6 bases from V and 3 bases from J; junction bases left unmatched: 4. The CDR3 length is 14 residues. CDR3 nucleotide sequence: TGTGCCAGCAGGGCCGACAGGGGCTACAATGAGCAGTTCTTC. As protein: CASRADRGYNEQFF.

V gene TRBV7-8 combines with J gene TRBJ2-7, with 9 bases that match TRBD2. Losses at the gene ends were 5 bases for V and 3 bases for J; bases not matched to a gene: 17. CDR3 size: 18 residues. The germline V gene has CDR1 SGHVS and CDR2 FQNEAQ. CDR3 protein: CASSTFLGQRGAVYEQYF. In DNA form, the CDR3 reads TGTGCCAGCAGCACCTTCCTAGGGCAGCGGGGGGCCGTCTACGAGCAGTACTTC.

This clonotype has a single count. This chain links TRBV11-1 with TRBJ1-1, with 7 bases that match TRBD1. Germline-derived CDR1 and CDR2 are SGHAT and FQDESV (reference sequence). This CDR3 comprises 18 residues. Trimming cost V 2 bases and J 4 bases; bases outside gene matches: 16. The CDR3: CASSLPTQGTFLGTEAFF. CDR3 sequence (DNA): TGTGCCAGCAGCTTACCAACACAGGGGACATTTTTGGGCACTGAAGCTTTCTTT.

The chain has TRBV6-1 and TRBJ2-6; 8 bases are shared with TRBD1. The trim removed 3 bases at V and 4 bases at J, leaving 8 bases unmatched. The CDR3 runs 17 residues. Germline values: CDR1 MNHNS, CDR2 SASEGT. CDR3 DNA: TGTGCCAGCAGTGAGGAGGCAGGGGGCTACGGGGCCAACGTCCTGACTTTC. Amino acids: CASSEEAGGYGANVLTF.

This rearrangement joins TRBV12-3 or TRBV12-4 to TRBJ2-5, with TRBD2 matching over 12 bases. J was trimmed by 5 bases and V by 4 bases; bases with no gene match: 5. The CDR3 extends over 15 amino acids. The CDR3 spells CASSSGLAGFETQYF. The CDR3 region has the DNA TGTGCCAGCAGTTCCGGACTAGCGGGGTTTGAGACCCAGTACTTC.

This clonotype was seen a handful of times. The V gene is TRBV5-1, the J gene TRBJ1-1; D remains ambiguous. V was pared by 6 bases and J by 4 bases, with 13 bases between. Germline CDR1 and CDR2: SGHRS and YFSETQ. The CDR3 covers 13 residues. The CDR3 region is CASTAWDGTEAFF. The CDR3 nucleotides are TGCGCCAGCACCGCTTGGGATGGCACTGAAGCTTTCTTT.

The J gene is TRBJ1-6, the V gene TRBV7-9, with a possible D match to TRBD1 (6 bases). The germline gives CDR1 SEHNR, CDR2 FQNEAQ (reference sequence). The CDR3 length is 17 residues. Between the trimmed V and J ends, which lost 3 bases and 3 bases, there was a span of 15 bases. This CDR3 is CASSFTGIEIYNSPLHF. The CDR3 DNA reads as TGTGCCAGCAGCTTCACAGGGATCGAAATCTATAATTCACCCCTCCACTTT.

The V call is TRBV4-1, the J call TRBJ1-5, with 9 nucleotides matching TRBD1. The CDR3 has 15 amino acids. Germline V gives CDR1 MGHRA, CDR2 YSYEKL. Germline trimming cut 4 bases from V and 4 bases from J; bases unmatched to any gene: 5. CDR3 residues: CASSRTGVSNQPQHF. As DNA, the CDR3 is TGCGCCAGCAGCCGGACAGGGGTTAGTAATCAGCCCCAGCATTTT.

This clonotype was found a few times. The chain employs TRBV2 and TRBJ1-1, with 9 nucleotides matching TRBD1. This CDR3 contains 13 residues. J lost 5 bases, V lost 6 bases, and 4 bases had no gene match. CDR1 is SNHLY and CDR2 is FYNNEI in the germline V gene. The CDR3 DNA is TGTGCCAGCAGGGACAGGGGAGGGACTGAAGCTTTCTTT. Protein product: CASRDRGGTEAFF. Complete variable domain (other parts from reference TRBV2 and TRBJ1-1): EPEVTQTPSHQVTQMGQEVILRCVPISNHLYFYWYRQILGQKVEFLVSFYNNEISEKSEIFDDQFSVERPDGSNFTLKIRSTKLEDSAMYFCASRDRGGTEAFFGQGTRLTVV.

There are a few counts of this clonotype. The CDR3 loop reads CASSQDIGQGVDEQYF. The CDR3, as DNA: TGCGCCAGCAGCCAAGATATTGGACAGGGCGTCGACGAGCAGTACTTC. The J gene is TRBJ2-7, the V gene TRBV4-3, with 8 bases fitting TRBD1. V gave up 0 bases and J gave up 5 bases; unmatched junction bases: 9. The germline gives CDR1 LGHNA, CDR2 YSLEER. The CDR3 consists of 16 residues.

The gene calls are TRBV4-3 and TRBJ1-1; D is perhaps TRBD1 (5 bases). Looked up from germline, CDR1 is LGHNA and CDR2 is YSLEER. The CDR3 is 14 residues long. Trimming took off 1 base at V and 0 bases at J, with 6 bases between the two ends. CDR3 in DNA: TGCGCCAGCAGCCAAGGCAGGGTGAACACTGAAGCTTTCTTT. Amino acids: CASSQGRVNTEAFF.

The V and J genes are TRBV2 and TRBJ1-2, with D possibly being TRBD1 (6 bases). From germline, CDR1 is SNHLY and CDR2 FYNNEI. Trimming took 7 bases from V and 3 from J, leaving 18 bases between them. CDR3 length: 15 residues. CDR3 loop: CASTGGGAWHYGYTF. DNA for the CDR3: TGTGCCAGCACCGGAGGGGGGGCATGGCACTATGGCTACACCTTC.

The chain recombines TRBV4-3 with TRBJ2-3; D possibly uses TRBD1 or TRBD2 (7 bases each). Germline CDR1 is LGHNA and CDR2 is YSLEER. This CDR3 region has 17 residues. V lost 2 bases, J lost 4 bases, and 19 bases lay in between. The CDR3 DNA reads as TGCGCCAGCAGCCAATATCTGGGCAGGGGGGGTGCAGATACGCAGTATTTT. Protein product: CASSQYLGRGGADTQYF.